The source of this T cell receptor beta chain is a study of neurological immune-mediated disorders. Study-level findings and limits: Across subjects, no CDR3 amino acid sequence appeared in expanded clones of more than one subject, a finding that suggested private repertoires in all groups.

The CDR3 loop spans 13 amino acids. V was pared by 3 bases and J by 14 bases, with 14 bases between. Germline loops: CDR1 MGHRA, CDR2 YSYEKL. This clonotype was counted between two and nine times. Its specificity is unknown. TCRdb itself ran the 5' RACE reads through MiXCR, one entry per CDR3 protein. The table records 30,000 to 40,000 distinct CDR3 sequences, 3.8% of them present only once. The receptor was isolated from a man aged 25-40 years with multiple sclerosis. V gene TRBV4-1 combines with J gene TRBJ1-6; D ambiguous. The sequenced sample was PBMCs. As DNA, the CDR3 is TGCGCCAGCAGCCAGCTGGAAGGTCGTGCCCTCCACTTT. Its translation is CASSQLEGRALHF.